This T cell receptor beta chain is from a study of T cells in Graves' hyperthyroidism and ophthalmopathy. The diagnostic basis comprised clinical symptoms, serum thyroxine and TRAb, thyroid ultrasound and orbital computed tomography. PBMCs were collected from a roughly 10 ml volume of fresh peripheral blood. This CDR3 is 15 amino acids long. Germline CDR1 reads SGDLS; CDR2 reads YYNGEE. Trimming took 7 bases from V and 0 from J, leaving 14 bases between them. There were TCR beta CDR3 regions amplified from RNA transcripts. Primed by the HTBI set, a first-round RT-PCR was run on the TCR CDR3. TCRdb re-called the multiplex PCR reads through MiXCR, storing one row per CDR3 protein. The sample has about 350,000 distinct CDR3 sequences, approximately 15% seen once.

J is TRBJ2-1 and V is TRBV9; D is possibly TRBD2 (5 bases). Specimen: blood. The source of this sequence is a woman aged 25 to 45 with Graves' hyperthyroidism. CDR3: CASSSRSGSYNEQFF. CDR3 bases: TGTGCCAGCTCTAGCAGGAGTGGCTCCTACAATGAGCAGTTCTTC.